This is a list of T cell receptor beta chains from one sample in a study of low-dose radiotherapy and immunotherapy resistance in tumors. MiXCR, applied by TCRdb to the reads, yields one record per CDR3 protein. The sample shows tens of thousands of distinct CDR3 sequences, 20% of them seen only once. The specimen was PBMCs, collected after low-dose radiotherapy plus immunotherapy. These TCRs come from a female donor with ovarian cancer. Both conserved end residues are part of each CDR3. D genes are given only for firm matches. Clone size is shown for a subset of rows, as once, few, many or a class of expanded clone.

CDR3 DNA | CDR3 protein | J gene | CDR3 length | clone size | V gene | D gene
TGCAGTGCGTACCCCCAGGGGAGCCCCTACGAGCAGTACTTC | CSAYPQGSPYEQYF | TRBJ2-7 | 14 | many | TRBV20-1 | NA
TGTGCCAGCAGCCAAGGGGACACGGGGGTTGGATTC | CASSQGDTGVGF | TRBJ2-4 | 12 | NA | TRBV3-1 | NA
TGTGCCAGCGGTAAGACTGGCACAGATACGCAGTATTTT | CASGKTGTDTQYF | TRBJ2-3 | 13 | medium-sized | TRBV6-4 | NA
TGCAGTGCTGATCAGGGGGACGGCTACGAGCAGTACTTC | CSADQGDGYEQYF | TRBJ2-7 | 13 | many | TRBV20-1 | TRBD1
NA | CSARDPGQGVAGELFFF | TRBJ2-2 | 17 | NA | TRBV20-1 | NA
TGTGCCAGCACCCCTTTTGGGGGGAACACTGAAGCTTTCTTT | CASTPFGGNTEAFF | TRBJ1-1 | 14 | many | TRBV7-9 | NA
TGCAGCGTTGAAGACCCCAGGGGAGCTTTCTTT | CSVEDPRGAFF | TRBJ1-1 | 11 | many | TRBV29-1 | NA
TGTGCCAGCAGTCCGGGGGGAGAGCAGTTCTTC | CASSPGGEQFF | TRBJ2-1 | 11 | NA | TRBV27 | TRBD2
TGCAGCGTTGGCGACACCGGGGAGCTGTTTTTT | CSVGDTGELFF | TRBJ2-2 | 11 | NA | TRBV29-1 | NA
TGTGCCAGCTGGGGACAGAACTACAATGAGCAGTTCTTC | CASWGQNYNEQFF | TRBJ2-1 | 13 | many | TRBV2 | TRBD1